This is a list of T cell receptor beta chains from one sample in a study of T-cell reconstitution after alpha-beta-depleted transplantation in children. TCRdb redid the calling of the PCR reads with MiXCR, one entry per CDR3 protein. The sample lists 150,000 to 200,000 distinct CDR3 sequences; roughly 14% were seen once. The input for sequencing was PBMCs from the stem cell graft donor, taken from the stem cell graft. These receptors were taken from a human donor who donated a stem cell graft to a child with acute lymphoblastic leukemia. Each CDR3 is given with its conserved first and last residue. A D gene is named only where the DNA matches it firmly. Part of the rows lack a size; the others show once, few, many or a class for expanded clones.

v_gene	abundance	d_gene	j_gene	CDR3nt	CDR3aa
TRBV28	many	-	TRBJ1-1	TGTGCCAGCAGTTTACCGGCCGGGAGGGACACTGAAGCTTTCTTT	CASSLPAGRDTEAFF
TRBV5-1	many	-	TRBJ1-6	TGCGCCAGCAGCTCGGTAGGACGTAGTAATTCACCCCTCCACTTT	CASSSVGRSNSPLHF
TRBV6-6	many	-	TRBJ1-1	TGTGCCAGCAGTTTCGGTTGGAACACTGAAGCTTTCTTT	CASSFGWNTEAFF
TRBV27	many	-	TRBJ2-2	TGTGCCAGCAGTTTATGGGGGCCCGGGGAGCTGTTTTTT	CASSLWGPGELFF
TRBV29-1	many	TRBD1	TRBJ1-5	TGCAGCGTTGGGACAGGCTTTACGCAGCCCCAGCATTTT	CSVGTGFTQPQHF
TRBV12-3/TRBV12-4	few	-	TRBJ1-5	TGTGCCAGCAGACCGCAGTGGGGGGATGGCCAGCCCCAGCATTTT	CASRPQWGDGQPQHF
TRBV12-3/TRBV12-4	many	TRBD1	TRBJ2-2	TGTGCCAGCAGCGAGGGGGGACAGGGGTTGGACGGGGAGCTGTTTTTT	CASSEGGQGLDGELFF
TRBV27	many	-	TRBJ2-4	TGTGCCAGCCGAGGGTACGCCAAAAACATTCAGTACTTC	CASRGYAKNIQYF
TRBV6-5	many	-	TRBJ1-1	TGTGCCAGCAGTTACTCAGGGGCCGGCATGAACACTGAAGCTTTCTTT	CASSYSGAGMNTEAFF
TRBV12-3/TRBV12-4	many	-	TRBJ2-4	TGTGCCAGCAGCCACCTGACGGGAGCTAACATTCAGTACTTC	CASSHLTGANIQYF
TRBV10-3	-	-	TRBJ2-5	TGTGCCATCAGTGCCCCGATGACCGACTCCAGAGGGGTAGAGACCCAGTACTTC	CAISAPMTDSRGVETQYF
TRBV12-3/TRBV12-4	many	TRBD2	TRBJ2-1	TGTGCCAGCAGTTTACTAGGGACTAGCGCATACAATGAGCAGTTCTTC	CASSLLGTSAYNEQFF
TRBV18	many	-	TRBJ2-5	TGTGCCAGCTCACCCAACATGGGACCCACAGAGACCCAGTACTTC	CASSPNMGPTETQYF
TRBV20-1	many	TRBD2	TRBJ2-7	TGCAGTGCTAGAGGGGGCTGGACTAGCGGGAGAGAGCAGTACTTC	CSARGGWTSGREQYF
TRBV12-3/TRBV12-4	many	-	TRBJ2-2	TGTGCCAGCAGTTTTTTGGGCAGGGGCAGCACCGGGGAGCTGTTTTTT	CASSFLGRGSTGELFF
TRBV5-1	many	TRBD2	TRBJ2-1	TGCGCCAGCAGGCCTAGCGGGAACTCCTACAATGAGCAGTTCTTC	CASRPSGNSYNEQFF
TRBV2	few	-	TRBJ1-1	TGTGCCAGCCTTCGAGAGACAGACACTGAAGCTTTCTTT	CASLRETDTEAFF
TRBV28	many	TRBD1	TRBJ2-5	TGTGCCAGCAGCCACTTGATTCTGGGACAGGGGGCCCTCACCGGCGAGACCCAGTACTTC	CASSHLILGQGALTGETQYF
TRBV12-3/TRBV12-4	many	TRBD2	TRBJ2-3	TGTGCCAGCATAAGGGGTAGCGGGCGCACAGATACGCAGTATTTT	CASIRGSGRTDTQYF
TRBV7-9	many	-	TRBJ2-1	TGTGCCAGCAGCCCACGTAATATCCATGAGCAGTTCTTC	CASSPRNIHEQFF
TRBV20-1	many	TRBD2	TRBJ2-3	TGCAGTGCCCTAGCGGGAGGGCCGGCGGCGCAGTATTTT	CSALAGGPAAQYF
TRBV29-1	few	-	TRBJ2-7	TGCAGCGCTTACTACGAGCAGTACTTC	CSAYYEQYF
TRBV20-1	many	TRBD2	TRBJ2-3	TGCAGTGCTAGAGACGGACTAGCGGTAGATACGCAGTATTTT	CSARDGLAVDTQYF
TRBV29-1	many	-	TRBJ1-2	TGCAGCGTAGAAAACAGCTTCTATGGCTACACCTTC	CSVENSFYGYTF
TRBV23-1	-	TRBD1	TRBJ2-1	TGCGCCAGCAGTCAATCGCGGGACAGGAGACGCTCCTACAATGAGCAGTTCTTC	CASSQSRDRRRSYNEQFF
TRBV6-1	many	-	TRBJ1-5	TGTGCCAGCTCCCGAGGGGGTTATCGCAATCAGCCCCAGCATTTT	CASSRGGYRNQPQHF
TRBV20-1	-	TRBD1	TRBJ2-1	TGCAGTGCTTCCACCAGGGGCAGGGGGCTGAATGAGCAGTTCTTC	CSASTRGRGLNEQFF
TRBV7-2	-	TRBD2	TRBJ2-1	TGTGCCAGCAGCCCAAGACTAGCGGGACCCTCGGGCAATGAGCAGTTCTTC	CASSPRLAGPSGNEQFF
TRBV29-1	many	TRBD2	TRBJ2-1	TGCAGCGCGCCACTAGCGGGAACCTACAATGAGCAGTTCTTC	CSAPLAGTYNEQFF
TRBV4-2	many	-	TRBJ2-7	TGTGCCAGCAGCCAAGAGAGGGCTTCCTACGAGCAGTACTTC	CASSQERASYEQYF
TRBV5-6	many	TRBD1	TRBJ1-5	TGTGCCAGCAGCTTATCGGACAGGGGCGGCAATCAGCCCCAGCATTTT	CASSLSDRGGNQPQHF
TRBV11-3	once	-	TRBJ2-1	TGTGCCAGCAGCTTAGGGGAGGCCTACAATGAGCAGTTCTTC	CASSLGEAYNEQFF
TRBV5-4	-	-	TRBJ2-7	TGTGCCAGCAGCCCCTCACTGGCGGCCTACGAGCAGTACTTC	CASSPSLAAYEQYF
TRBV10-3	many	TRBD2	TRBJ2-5	TGTGCCATCAGTGGGACTAGCGGGAGGGCCGCAGAGACCCAGTACTTC	CAISGTSGRAAETQYF
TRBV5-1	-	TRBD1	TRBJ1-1	TGCGCCAGCAGCTCGGACAGGGGACTTGCTGAAGCTTTCTTT	CASSSDRGLAEAFF
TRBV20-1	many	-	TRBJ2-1	TGCAGTGCAGGAGAGGGGTACAATGAGCAGTTCTTC	CSAGEGYNEQFF
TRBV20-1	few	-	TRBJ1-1	TGCAGTGCTAGCTCCGCCCGGGGGGGAAACACTGAAGCTTTCTTT	CSASSARGGNTEAFF
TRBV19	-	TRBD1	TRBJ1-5	TGTGCCAGTAGTAAGGACAGGGACGAACAGCCCCAGCATTTT	CASSKDRDEQPQHF
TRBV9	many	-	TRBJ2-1	TGTGCCAGCAGCGCCCAGTCAAACAGCGTCTTGGGTGAGCAGTTCTTC	CASSAQSNSVLGEQFF
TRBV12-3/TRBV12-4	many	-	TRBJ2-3	TGTGCCAGCAGACACTCAGTCCGCACAGATACGCAGTATTTT	CASRHSVRTDTQYF
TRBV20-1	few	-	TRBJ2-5	TGCAGTGCCGCCGTCCGGGGGACCCTTCAAGAGACCCAGTACTTC	CSAAVRGTLQETQYF
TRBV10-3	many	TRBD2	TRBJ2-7	TGTGCCATCGGGCGGGAGACGTCCTACGAGCAGTACTTC	CAIGRETSYEQYF
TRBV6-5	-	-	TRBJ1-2	TGTGCCAGCACCCAGAGAAGGGGGGGCTACACCTTC	CASTQRRGGYTF
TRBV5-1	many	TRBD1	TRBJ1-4	TGCGCCAGCAGCGCCTCAGGGGGCAGTATGGAAAAACTGTTTTTT	CASSASGGSMEKLFF
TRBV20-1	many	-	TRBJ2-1	TGCAGTGCTAGGTCGAGTGATGAGCAGTTCTTC	CSARSSDEQFF
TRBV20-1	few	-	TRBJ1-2	TGCAGTGCCATCGTGGGAGGGAACTATGGCTACACCTTC	CSAIVGGNYGYTF
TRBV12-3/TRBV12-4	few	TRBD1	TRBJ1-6	TGTGCCAGCAGCCATGGACAGGGGAGCTCCTATAATTCACCCCTCCACTTT	CASSHGQGSSYNSPLHF
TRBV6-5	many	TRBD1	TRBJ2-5	TGTGCCAGCAGTAGGGACAGGGCCTCTCAAGAGACCCAGTACTTC	CASSRDRASQETQYF
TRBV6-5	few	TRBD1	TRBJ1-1	TGTGCCAGCAGTAAGACAGGGACTGAAGCTTTCTTT	CASSKTGTEAFF
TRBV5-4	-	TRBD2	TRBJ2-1	TGTGCCAGAAGCTTACGGACTAGCGGGAGTGGTTACAATGAGCAGTTCTTC	CARSLRTSGSGYNEQFF